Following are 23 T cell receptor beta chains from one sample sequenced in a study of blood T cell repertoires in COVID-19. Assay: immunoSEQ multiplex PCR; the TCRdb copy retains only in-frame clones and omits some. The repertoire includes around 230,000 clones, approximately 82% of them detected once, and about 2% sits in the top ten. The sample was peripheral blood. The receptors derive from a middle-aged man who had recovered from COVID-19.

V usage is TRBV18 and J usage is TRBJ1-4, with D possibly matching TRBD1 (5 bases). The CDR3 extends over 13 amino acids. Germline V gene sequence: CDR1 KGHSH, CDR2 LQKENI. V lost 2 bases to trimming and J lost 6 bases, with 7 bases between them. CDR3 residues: CASSPGADEKLFF. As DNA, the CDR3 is TGTGCCAGCTCACCAGGGGCTGATGAAAAACTGTTTTTT.

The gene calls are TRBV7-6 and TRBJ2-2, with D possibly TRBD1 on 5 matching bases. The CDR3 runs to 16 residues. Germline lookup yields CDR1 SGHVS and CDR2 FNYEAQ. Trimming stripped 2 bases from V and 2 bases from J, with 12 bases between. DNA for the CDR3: TGTGCCAGCAGCTTAATACCAGGGCCAAACACCGGGGAGCTGTTTTTT. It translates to CASSLIPGPNTGELFF.

CDR3 protein: CASSVGVNGNQPQHF. The CDR3, as DNA: TGTGCCAGCAGCGTAGGAGTGAATGGCAATCAGCCCCAGCATTTT. The chain is built from TRBV9 and TRBJ1-5; D gene ambiguous. CDR3 size: 15 residues. Germline CDR1 and CDR2: SGDLS and YYNGEE. With 0 bases removed from V and 2 bases from J, the gap between germline ends came to 9 bases.

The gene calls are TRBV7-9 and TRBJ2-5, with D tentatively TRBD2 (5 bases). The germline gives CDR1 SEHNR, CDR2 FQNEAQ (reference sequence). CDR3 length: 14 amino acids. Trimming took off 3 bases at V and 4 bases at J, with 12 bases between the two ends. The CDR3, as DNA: TGTGCCAGCAGCTTGCTAGCTGCGTCAGAGACCCAGTACTTC. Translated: CASSLLAASETQYF. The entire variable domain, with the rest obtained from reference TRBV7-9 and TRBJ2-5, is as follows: DTGVSQNPRHKITKRGQNVTFRCDPISEHNRLYWYRQTLGQGPEFLTYFQNEAQLEKSRLLSDRFSAERPKGSFSTLEIQRTEQGDSAMYLCASSLLAASETQYFGPGTRLLVL.

The CDR3 is CASSGGTGHNIQYF. CDR3 nucleotides: TGTGCCAGCAGCGGTGGGACAGGGCACAACATTCAGTACTTC. The V and J genes are TRBV7-2 and TRBJ2-4, with TRBD1 matching over 9 bases. The CDR3 has 14 amino acids. V trimming: 5 bases; J trimming: 7 bases; junction bases outside the gene matches: 6. The V gene's germline CDR1 is SGHTA and CDR2 FQGNSA.

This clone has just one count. Written as DNA, the CDR3 is TGTGCCAGTAGTACTAGCACCACAGATACGCAGTATTTT. The encoded protein is CASSTSTTDTQYF. The chain is built from TRBV19 and TRBJ2-3; possible D gene TRBD2, 5 bases. CDR3 length: 13 amino acids. In germline, CDR1 is LNHDA, CDR2 SQIVND (reference sequence). Trimming removed 4 bases at V and 2 bases at J, with 7 bases between.

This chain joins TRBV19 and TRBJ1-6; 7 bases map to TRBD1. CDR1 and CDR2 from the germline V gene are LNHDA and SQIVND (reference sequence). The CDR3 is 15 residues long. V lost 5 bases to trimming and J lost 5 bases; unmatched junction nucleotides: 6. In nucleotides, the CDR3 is TGTGCCAGTAGTGGGGGACAGCCAGATAATTCACCCCTCCACTTT. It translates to CASSGGQPDNSPLHF.

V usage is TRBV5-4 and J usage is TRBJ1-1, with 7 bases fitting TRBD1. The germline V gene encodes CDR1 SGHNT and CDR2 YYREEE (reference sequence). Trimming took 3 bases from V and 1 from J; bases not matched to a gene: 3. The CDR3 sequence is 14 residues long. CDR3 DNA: TGTGCCAGCAGCTCTCAGGGGGGGAACACTGAAGCTTTCTTT. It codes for CASSSQGGNTEAFF. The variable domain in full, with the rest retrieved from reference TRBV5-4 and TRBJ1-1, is ETGVTQSPTHLIKTRGQQVTLRCSSQSGHNTVSWYQQALGQGPQFIFQYYREEENGRGNFPPRFSGLQFPNYSSELNVNALELDDSALYLCASSSQGGNTEAFFGQGTRLTVV.

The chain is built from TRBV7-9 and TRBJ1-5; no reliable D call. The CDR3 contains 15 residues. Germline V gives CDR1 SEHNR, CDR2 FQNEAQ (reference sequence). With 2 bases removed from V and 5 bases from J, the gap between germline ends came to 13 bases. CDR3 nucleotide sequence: TGTGCCAGCAGCTTAAGTACGGTAACAGATCAGCCCCAGCATTTT. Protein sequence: CASSLSTVTDQPQHF.

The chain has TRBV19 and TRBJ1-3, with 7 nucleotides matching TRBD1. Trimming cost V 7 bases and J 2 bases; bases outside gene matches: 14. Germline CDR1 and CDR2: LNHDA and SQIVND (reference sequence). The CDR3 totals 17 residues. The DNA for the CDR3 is TGTGCCAGTACCAAGAGAGGAGGACAGGCGACTGGAAACACCATATATTTT. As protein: CASTKRGGQATGNTIYF.

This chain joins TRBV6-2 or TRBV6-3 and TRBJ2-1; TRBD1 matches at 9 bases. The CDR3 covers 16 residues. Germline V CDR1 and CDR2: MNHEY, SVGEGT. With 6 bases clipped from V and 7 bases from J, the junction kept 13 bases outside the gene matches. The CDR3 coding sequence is TGTGCCAGCAGATACGGAGCCGGGACAGGGTTAAATGAGCAGTTCTTC. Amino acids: CASRYGAGTGLNEQFF.

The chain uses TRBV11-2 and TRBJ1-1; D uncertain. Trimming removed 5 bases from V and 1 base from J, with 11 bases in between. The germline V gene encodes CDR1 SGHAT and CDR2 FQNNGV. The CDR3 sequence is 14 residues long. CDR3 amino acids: CASSPRGENTEAFF. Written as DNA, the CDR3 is TGTGCCAGCAGCCCCCGGGGAGAGAACACTGAAGCTTTCTTT.

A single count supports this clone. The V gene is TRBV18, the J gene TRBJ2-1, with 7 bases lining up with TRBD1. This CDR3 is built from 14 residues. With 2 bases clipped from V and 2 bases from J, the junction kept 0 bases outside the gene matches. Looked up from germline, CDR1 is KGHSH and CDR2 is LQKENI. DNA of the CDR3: TGTGCCAGCTCACCAGGACAGGCCTACAATGAGCAGTTCTTC. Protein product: CASSPGQAYNEQFF. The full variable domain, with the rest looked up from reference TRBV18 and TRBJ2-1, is NAGVMQNPRHLVRRRGQEARLRCSPMKGHSHVYWYRQLPEEGLKFMVYLQKENIIDESGMPKERFSAEFPKEGPSILRIQQVVRGDSAAYFCASSPGQAYNEQFFGPGTRLTVL.

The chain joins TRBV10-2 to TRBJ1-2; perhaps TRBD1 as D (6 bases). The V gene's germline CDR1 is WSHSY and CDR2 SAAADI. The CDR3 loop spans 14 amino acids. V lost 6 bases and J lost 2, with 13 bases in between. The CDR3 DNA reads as TGCGCCAGCAGAGACGCCGGACAGAACTATGGCTACACCTTC. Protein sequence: CASRDAGQNYGYTF.

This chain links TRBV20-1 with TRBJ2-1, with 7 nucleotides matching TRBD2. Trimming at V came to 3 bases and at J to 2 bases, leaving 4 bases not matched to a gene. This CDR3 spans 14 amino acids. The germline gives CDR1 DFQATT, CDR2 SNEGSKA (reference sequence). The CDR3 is CSASTGLTYNEQFF. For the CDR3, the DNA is TGCAGTGCTAGTACGGGACTAACCTACAATGAGCAGTTCTTC.

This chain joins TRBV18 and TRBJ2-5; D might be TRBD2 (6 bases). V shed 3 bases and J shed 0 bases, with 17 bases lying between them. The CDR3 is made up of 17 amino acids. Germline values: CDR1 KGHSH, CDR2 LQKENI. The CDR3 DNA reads TGTGCCAGCTCACCCGGCCCGTGGGTAGCGGACCAAGAGACCCAGTACTTC. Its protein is CASSPGPWVADQETQYF. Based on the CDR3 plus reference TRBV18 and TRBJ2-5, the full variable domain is NAGVMQNPRHLVRRRGQEARLRCSPMKGHSHVYWYRQLPEEGLKFMVYLQKENIIDESGMPKERFSAEFPKEGPSILRIQQVVRGDSAAYFCASSPGPWVADQETQYFGPGTRLLVL.

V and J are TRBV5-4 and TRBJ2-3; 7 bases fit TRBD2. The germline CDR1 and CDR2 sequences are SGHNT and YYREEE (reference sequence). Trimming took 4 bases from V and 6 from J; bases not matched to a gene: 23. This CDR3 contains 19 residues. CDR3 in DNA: TGTGCCAGCAGCCCCGGGCCTAGCGGACCACAATCGTTAGTGGATACGCAGTATTTT. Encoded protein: CASSPGPSGPQSLVDTQYF.

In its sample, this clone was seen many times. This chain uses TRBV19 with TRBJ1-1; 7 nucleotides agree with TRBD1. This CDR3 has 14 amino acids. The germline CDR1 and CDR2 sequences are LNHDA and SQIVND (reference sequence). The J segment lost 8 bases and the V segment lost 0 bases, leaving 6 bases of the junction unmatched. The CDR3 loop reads CASSIENTGVEAFF. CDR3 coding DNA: TGTGCCAGTAGTATAGAGAACACAGGGGTAGAAGCTTTCTTT.

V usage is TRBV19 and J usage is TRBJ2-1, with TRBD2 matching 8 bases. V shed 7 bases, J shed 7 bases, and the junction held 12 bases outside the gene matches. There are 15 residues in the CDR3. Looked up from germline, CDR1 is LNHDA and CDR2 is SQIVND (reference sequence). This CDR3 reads CASIAGTSFGNEQFF. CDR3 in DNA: TGTGCCAGTATCGCCGGGACTAGTTTTGGTAATGAGCAGTTCTTC. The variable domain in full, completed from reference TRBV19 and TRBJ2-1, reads DGGITQSPKYLFRKEGQNVTLSCEQNLNHDAMYWYRQDPGQGLRLIYYSQIVNDFQKGDIAEGYSVSREKKESFPLTVTSAQKNPTAFYLCASIAGTSFGNEQFFGPGTRLTVL.

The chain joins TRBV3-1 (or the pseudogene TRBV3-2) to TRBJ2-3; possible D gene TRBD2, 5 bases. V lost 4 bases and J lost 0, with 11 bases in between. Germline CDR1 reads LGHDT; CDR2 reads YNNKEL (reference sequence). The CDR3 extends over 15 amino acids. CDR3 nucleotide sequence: TGTGCCAGCAGCCCGGCGGAGGTGAGCACAGATACGCAGTATTTT. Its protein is CASSPAEVSTDTQYF.

The CDR3 is CAWSGQGSRADTQYF. The CDR3 DNA sequence: TGTGCCTGGAGCGGACAGGGGTCCCGTGCAGATACGCAGTATTTT. This chain links TRBV30 with TRBJ2-3; 9 nucleotides match TRBD1. Germline lookup yields CDR1 GTSNPN and CDR2 SVGIG (reference sequence). CDR3 length: 15 residues. V trimming: 3 bases; J trimming: 4 bases; junction bases outside the gene matches: 8.

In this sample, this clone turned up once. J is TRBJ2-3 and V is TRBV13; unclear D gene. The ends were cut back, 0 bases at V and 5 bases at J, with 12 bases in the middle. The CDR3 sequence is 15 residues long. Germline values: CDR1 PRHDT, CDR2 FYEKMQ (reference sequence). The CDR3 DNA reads TGTGCCAGCAGCTTAGGTCCTGGTACATTAGATACGCAGTATTTT. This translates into CASSLGPGTLDTQYF.

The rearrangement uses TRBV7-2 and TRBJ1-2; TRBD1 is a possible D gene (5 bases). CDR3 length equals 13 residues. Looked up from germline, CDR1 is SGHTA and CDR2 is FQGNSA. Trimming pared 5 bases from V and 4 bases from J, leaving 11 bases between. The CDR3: CASSLTVSYGYTF. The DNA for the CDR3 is TGTGCCAGCAGCCTGACAGTTTCCTATGGCTACACCTTC. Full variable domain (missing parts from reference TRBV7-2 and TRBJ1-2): GAGVSQSPSNKVTEKGKDVELRCDPISGHTALYWYRQSLGQGLEFLIYFQGNSAPDKSGLPSDRFSAERTGGSVSTLTIQRTQQEDSAVYLCASSLTVSYGYTFGSGTRLTVV.